This T cell receptor (beta chain) comes out of a study of blood T cell repertoires in COVID-19. TCRdb's table, derived via immunoSEQ multiplex PCR, lists solely in-frame clones and lacks some. The sample yields fewer than 300,000 clones, approximately 93% seen once. CDR1 and CDR2 (germline): MNHEY, SVGAGI. The CDR3 is 14 amino acids. Trimming at V came to 8 bases and at J to 1 base, leaving 5 bases not matched to a gene. Sequencing was carried out using peripheral blood. This sequence was found in a woman younger than 45 with COVID-19, enrolled during active disease. The chain links TRBV6-5 to TRBJ1-1; TRBD1 matches 9 bases. The DNA of the CDR3 is TGTGCCAGCCCAAGACAGGGGGGGAACACTGAAGCTTTCTTT. This codes for CASPRQGGNTEAFF.